This TCR beta chain was profiled in a study of shared clonotypes between healthy human individuals. Whole-study context: Donors had three CD4 naive, three CD4 memory, two CD8 naive and one CD8 memory plate apiece. Whole-study findings and limits: A few donors shared around 5.1% of their naive CD4 clonotypes. Measured sharing among donors was expected to vary with sequencing depth.

The V segment lost 0 bases and the J segment 7 bases; nucleotides outside the gene matches: 8. The CDR3 contains 16 residues. CDR1 and CDR2 from the germline V gene are SGHRS and YFSETQ. Turning to this clone: The antigen is not known.

Clones were sequenced by immunoSEQ multiplex PCR, and TCRdb holds only the in-frame ones, with some missing. The sample includes more than 1,200,000 clones, around 98.5% of them seen just once. The sequence was collected from a man between 25 and 39 years old in good health. Material for sequencing was naive CD4+ T cells sorted from blood. Subset meaning: CD45RA+ positively selected. The rearrangement joins TRBV5-1 to TRBJ1-4; 8 positions match TRBD1. CDR3 sequence: CASSLETGVSGEKLFF. The DNA of the CDR3 is TGCGCCAGCAGCTTGGAGACAGGGGTTTCGGGTGAAAAACTGTTTTTT.